This T cell receptor beta chain appears in the sequencing data of a study of T-cell reconstitution after alpha-beta-depleted transplantation in children. Whole-study results and caveats: The study traced high day-60 TCRbeta diversity in some patients to surviving recipient T cells and thymic progenitors. The authors attributed T-cell counts and diversity one year after transplant mostly to newly produced T cells. By about two months after transplant, alpha-beta T cells reportedly arose from several hundred graft clones that had expanded.

Points on this clonotype: Antigen unknown.

V was cut by 3 bases and J by 0 bases, with 7 bases left in between. This CDR3 has 14 amino acids. The germline V gene has CDR1 SGDLS and CDR2 YYNGEE. The authors prepared the TCRbeta library with unique molecular identifiers. TCRdb analysed the PCR reads with MiXCR anew, one entry per CDR3 protein. Of a few hundred thousand distinct CDR3 sequences listed, roughly 21% are singletons. The V call is TRBV9, the J call TRBJ2-1; D remains ambiguous. The TCR comes from a male patient younger than 18 who had a stem cell transplant for acute lymphoblastic leukemia, so the T cells may come from the graft donor. Specimen: PBMCs, mostly from graft donor cells, collected 180 days after TCRalphabeta/CD19-depleted stem cell transplant. CDR3: CASSDPRSYNEQFF. As DNA, the CDR3 is TGTGCCAGCAGCGACCCCCGCTCCTACAATGAGCAGTTCTTC.